Detailed here is one T cell receptor (beta chain). The same CDR3 also results from other DNA sequences found in this sample. This sample was taken from a study of blood T cell repertoires in COVID-19. Clones were read by immunoSEQ multiplex PCR, and TCRdb kept only the in-frame ones, dropping some. The sample lists some 190,000 clones; roughly 86% were seen once. The sample comprised PBMCs or T cells enriched from blood (not recorded which). This receptor was obtained from a woman aged 40 to 49 in a cohort exposed to, infected with or recovered from COVID-19 (not recorded which).

CDR3 protein: CASRGQLNTEAFF. The CDR3, as DNA: TGCGCCAGCAGGGGACAGCTGAACACTGAAGCTTTCTTT. The chain uses TRBV5-1 and TRBJ1-1, with 7 bases fitting TRBD1. This CDR3 is 13 amino acids long. The ends lost 5 bases at V and 0 bases at J; junction bases unmatched: 1. Germline V gives CDR1 SGHRS, CDR2 YFSETQ.